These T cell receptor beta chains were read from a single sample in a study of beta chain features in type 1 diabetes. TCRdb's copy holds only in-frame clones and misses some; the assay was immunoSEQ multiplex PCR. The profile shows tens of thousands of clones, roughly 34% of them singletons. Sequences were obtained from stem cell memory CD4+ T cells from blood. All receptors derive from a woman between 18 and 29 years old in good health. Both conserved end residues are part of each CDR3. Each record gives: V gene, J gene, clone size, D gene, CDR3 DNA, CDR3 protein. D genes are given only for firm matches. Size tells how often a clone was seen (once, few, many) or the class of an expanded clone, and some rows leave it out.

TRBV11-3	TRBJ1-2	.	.	TGTGCCAGCAGCTCAGGACAGTCGGTACATGGCTACACCTTC	CASSSGQSVHGYTF
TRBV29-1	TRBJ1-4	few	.	TGCAGCGTTGGAGTTAATGAAAAACTGTTTTTT	CSVGVNEKLFF
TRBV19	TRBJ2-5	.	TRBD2	TGTGCCAGTAGTACCCTAGCGGGAGTAGAGACCCAGTACTTC	CASSTLAGVETQYF
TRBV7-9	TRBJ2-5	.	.	TGTGCCAGCAGCCTAATTCAAGAGACCCAGTACTTC	CASSLIQETQYF
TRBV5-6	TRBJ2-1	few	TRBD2	TGTGCCAGCCGGCTAGCGGCATTCTACAATGAGCAGTTCTTC	CASRLAAFYNEQFF
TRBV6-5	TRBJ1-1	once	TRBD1	TGTGCCAGCAGCCAACAGGGGAAGGGCACTGAAGCTTTCTTT	CASSQQGKGTEAFF
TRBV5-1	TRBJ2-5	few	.	TGCGCCAGCAGCTTCGTCCTCGAGGAGACCCAGTACTTC	CASSFVLEETQYF
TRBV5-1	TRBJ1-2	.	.	TGCGCCAGCAGCGCAGGCCTGTATGGCTACACCTTC	CASSAGLYGYTF
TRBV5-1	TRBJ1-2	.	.	TGCGCCAGCAGCTTGTCGGGACCTAGGGGGTATGGCTACACCTTC	CASSLSGPRGYGYTF
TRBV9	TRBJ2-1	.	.	TGTGCCAGCAGCCCCGGCGAGCGGCGCAATGAGCAGTTCTTC	CASSPGERRNEQFF
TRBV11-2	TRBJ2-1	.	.	TGTGCCAGCAGCTTAGCAGACAATGAGCAGTTCTTC	CASSLADNEQFF
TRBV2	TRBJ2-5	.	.	TGTGCCAGCAGTGGTGGGGCCCTACAAGAGACCCAGTACTTC	CASSGGALQETQYF
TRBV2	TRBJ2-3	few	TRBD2	TGTGCCAGCCGGCCGGGCGGGAGGGCCCTTGGGACAGATACGCAGTATTTT	CASRPGGRALGTDTQYF
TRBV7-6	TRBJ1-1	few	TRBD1	TGTGCCAGCAGCCCACAGGGGGCGAACACTGAAGCTTTCTTT	CASSPQGANTEAFF
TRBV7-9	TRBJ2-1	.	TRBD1	TGTGCCAGCAGCACGCGGTCCAGGGGGAGTTTCGACAATGAGCAGTTCTTC	CASSTRSRGSFDNEQFF
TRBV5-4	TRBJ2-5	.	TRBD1	TGTGCCAGCAGCACCCGACAGGGGGGAAGGGAGACCCAGTACTTC	CASSTRQGGRETQYF
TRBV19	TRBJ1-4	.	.	TGTGCCAGTAGTATACAGGATACTAATGAAAAACTGTTTTTT	CASSIQDTNEKLFF
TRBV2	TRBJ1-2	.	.	TGTGCCAGCAGTGCAGGACAGTTGTCGAACTATGGCTACACCTTC	CASSAGQLSNYGYTF
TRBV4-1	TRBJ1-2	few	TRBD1	TGCGCCAGCAGCCAAGACAGGACAGGGCGTAACTATGGCTACACCTTC	CASSQDRTGRNYGYTF
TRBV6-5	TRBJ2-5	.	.	TGTGCCAGCAGTTACTCGCAGGGGGGAGGAGAGACCCAGTACTTC	CASSYSQGGGETQYF
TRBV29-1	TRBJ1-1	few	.	TGCAGCGTCCACGTTACGAGCGGTGAAGCTTTCTTT	CSVHVTSGEAFF
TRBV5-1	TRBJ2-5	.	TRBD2	TGCGCCAGCAGCCCGGACGGGAGGAGCCAAGAGACCCAGTACTTC	CASSPDGRSQETQYF
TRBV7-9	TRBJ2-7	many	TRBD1	TGTGCCAGCAGCTCACTGACGGGACAGCTTGCTCTCTTC	CASSSLTGQLALF
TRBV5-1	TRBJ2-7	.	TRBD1	TGCGCCAGCAGCGCGGGACAGGGTTTCGACGAGCAGTACTTC	CASSAGQGFDEQYF
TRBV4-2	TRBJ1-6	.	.	TGTGCCAGCCGCAGGGAACATAATTCACCCCTCCACTTT	CASRREHNSPLHF
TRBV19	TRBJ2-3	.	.	TGTGCCAGTAGTACCCCAGGGGAAGGGGATACGCAGTATTTT	CASSTPGEGDTQYF
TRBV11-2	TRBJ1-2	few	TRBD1	TGTGCCAGCAGGGGACAGGGAGATGGCTACACCTTC	CASRGQGDGYTF
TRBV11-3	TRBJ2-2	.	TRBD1	TGTGCCAGCAGCATTGGACAGGGGGACACCGGGGAGCTGTTTTTT	CASSIGQGDTGELFF
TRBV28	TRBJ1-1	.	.	TGTGCCAGCAGCTCCCCGGGGGGCACTGAAGCTTTCTTT	CASSSPGGTEAFF
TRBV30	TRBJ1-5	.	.	TGTGCCTGGAGTTTAGGCGACAGTAGCAATCAGCCCCAGCATTTT	CAWSLGDSSNQPQHF
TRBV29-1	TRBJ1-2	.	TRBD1	TGCAGCGTTGTTCGGCGGACAGGGGGCTTTTTCGTCTATGGCTACACCTTC	CSVVRRTGGFFVYGYTF
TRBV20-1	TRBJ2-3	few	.	TGCAGTCTACAGGTGGAGACGCAGTATTTT	CSLQVETQYF
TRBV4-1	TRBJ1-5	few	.	TGCGCCAGCAGCCAAGACAGGGGTGGTCAGCCCCAGCATTTT	CASSQDRGGQPQHF
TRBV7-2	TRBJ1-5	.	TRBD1	TGTGCCAGCAGCTTAGACAGGGGGAAGGATCAGCCCCAGCATTTT	CASSLDRGKDQPQHF
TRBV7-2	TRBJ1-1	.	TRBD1	TGTGCCAGCAGCGGACAGGGCAACACTGAAGCTTTCTTT	CASSGQGNTEAFF
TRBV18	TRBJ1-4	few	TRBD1	TGTGCCAGCTCACCACCGTTCGAGACAGGGAAGGAAAAACTGTTTTTT	CASSPPFETGKEKLFF
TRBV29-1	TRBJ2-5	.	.	TGCAGCGTTGAAGGACAAAAAGAGACCCAGTACTTC	CSVEGQKETQYF
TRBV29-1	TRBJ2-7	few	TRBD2	TGCAGCGTTGAAGGGCGGGGCGGGAGGATCGAGCAGTACTTC	CSVEGRGGRIEQYF
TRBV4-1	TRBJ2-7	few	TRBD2	TGCGCCAGCAGCCGGTTCAGGACTAGCGGATACTACGAGCAGTACTTC	CASSRFRTSGYYEQYF
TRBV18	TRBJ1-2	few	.	TGTGCCAGCTCCCCTAAGGAAGGGGTTGGCGGCTACACCTTC	CASSPKEGVGGYTF
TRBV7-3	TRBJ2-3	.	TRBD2	TGTGCCAGCAAGGCGGGGGGGCCGAGAGATACGCAGTATTTT	CASKAGGPRDTQYF
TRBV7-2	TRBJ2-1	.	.	TGTGCCAGCAGCTCCGGGACGGGGGTCAATGAGCAGTTCTTC	CASSSGTGVNEQFF
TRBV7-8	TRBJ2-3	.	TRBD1	TGTGCCAGCAGATTGGACAGGGGACCCACAGATACGCAGTATTTT	CASRLDRGPTDTQYF
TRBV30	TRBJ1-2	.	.	TGTGCCCGGAATGCGGGGAACTATGGCTACACCTTC	CARNAGNYGYTF